This TCR beta chain was found in a study of cytomegalovirus exposure and HLA in healthy donors. Overall study findings and caveats: Within an earlier analysis, most TCR beta V segments proved productive either about 87% or about 30% of the time. The majority of CMV-associated TCR beta chains were reported as apparently HLA-restricted in a later analysis.

Researchers ran the PCR with 60 Vbeta and 13 Jbeta primers. Per the authors' pipeline: Roughly 11 million shared chains were among the roughly 80 million unique TCR beta chains that a later analysis counted. The method was immunoSEQ multiplex PCR; TCRdb's version includes in-frame clones alone and lacks a portion of them. From that table come the V and J calls and clone size; the DNA was used to work out D and trimming. The sample holds over 100,000 clones, around three quarters seen once. There are 11 residues in the CDR3. Germline lookup yields CDR1 MNHEY and CDR2 SMNVEV (reference sequence). V dropped 3 bases and J dropped 4 bases, with 3 bases sitting between them. This clone was observed a handful of times. The antigen remains unidentified. Other DNA sequences within the sample encode an identical CDR3.

Source material: PBMCs. The TCR originated in a woman in her late teens or twenties in good health and CMV-seropositive. J is TRBJ2-5 and V is TRBV27; D is unclear. CDR3 sequence: CASSFRETQYF. As DNA, the CDR3 is TGTGCCAGCAGTTTCCGAGAGACCCAGTACTTC.